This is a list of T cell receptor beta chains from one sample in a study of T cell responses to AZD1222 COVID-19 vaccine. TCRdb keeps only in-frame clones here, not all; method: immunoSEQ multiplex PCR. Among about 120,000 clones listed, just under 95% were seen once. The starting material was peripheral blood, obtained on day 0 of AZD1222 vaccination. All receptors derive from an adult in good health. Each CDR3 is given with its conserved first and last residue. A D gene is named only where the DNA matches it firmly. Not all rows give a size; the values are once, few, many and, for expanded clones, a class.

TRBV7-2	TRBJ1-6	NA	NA	CASSLATYNSPLHF	TGTGCCAGCAGCTTAGCCACATATAATTCACCCCTCCACTTT
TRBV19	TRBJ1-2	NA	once	CASNNNYGYTF	TGTGCCAGTAATAATAACTATGGCTACACCTTC
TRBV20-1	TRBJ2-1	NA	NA	CSAYTTDEQFF	TGCAGTGCCTATACGACCGATGAGCAGTTCTTC
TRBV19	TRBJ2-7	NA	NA	CASSLAGIGYEQYF	TGTGCCAGTAGTTTAGCAGGGATCGGCTACGAGCAGTACTTC
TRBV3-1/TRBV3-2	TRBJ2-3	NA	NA	CASSQDSSKDTQYF	TGTGCCAGCAGCCAAGATAGTAGCAAAGATACGCAGTATTTT
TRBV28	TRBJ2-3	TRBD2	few	CASRPLAGGPADTQYF	TGTGCCAGCAGACCGTTAGCGGGAGGGCCGGCAGATACGCAGTATTTT
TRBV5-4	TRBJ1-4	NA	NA	CASSLSATDEKLFF	TGTGCCAGCAGCTTATCGGCTACAGACGAAAAACTGTTTTTT
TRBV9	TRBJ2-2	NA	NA	CASSALQGSGELFF	TGTGCCAGCAGCGCCTTACAGGGTTCCGGGGAGCTGTTTTTT
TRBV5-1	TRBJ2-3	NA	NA	CASRSAQAWNTDTQYF	TGCGCCAGCAGATCTGCCCAGGCGTGGAACACAGATACGCAGTATTTT
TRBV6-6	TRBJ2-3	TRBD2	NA	CASSYNVGLGGNTQYF	TGTGCCAGCAGTTATAACGTGGGACTAGGTGGTAATACGCAGTATTTT
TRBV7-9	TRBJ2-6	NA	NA	CARGSVGSDGANVLTF	TGTGCCAGGGGGTCTGTTGGGTCGGATGGGGCCAACGTCCTGACTTTC
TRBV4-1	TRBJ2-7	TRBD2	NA	CASSQPEAGGLAGDYEQYF	TGCGCCAGCAGCCAACCAGAGGCGGGGGGACTAGCGGGAGACTACGAGCAGTACTTC
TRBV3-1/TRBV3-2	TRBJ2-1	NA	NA	CASSQDLRGEQFF	TGTGCCAGCAGCCAAGATTTGCGCGGAGAGCAGTTCTTC
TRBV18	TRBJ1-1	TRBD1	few	CASSPTGTEAFF	TGTGCCAGCTCACCGACAGGGACTGAAGCTTTCTTT
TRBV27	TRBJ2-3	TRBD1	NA	CASSLWDSRLDTDTQYF	TGTGCCAGCAGTTTATGGGACAGCCGGCTAGATACAGATACGCAGTATTTT
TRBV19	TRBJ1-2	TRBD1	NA	CASSTDRVFYGYTF	TGTGCCAGTAGTACCGACAGGGTATTCTATGGCTACACCTTC
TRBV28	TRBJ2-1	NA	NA	CASSSPTTGGGQFF	TGTGCCAGCAGTTCACCTACAACGGGCGGAGGGCAGTTCTTC
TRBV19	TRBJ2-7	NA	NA	CASTDEGGYEQYF	TGTGCCAGTACCGATGAGGGGGGCTACGAGCAGTACTTC
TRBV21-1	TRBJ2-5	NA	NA	CASSATSGRAEEKQETQYF	TGTGCCAGCAGCGCAACTAGCGGGAGGGCCGAAGAAAAGCAAGAGACCCAGTACTTC
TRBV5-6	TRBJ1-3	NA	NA	CASNSGLASGNTIYF	TGTGCCAGCAACTCCGGACTCGCTTCTGGAAACACCATATATTTT
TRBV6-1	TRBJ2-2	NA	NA	CASSDQGYTGELFF	TGTGCCAGCAGTGATCAGGGGTACACCGGGGAGCTGTTTTTT
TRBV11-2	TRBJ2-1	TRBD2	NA	CASRQPLAGGGKNNEQFF	TGTGCCAGCAGACAACCTCTAGCGGGAGGTGGGAAAAACAATGAGCAGTTCTTC